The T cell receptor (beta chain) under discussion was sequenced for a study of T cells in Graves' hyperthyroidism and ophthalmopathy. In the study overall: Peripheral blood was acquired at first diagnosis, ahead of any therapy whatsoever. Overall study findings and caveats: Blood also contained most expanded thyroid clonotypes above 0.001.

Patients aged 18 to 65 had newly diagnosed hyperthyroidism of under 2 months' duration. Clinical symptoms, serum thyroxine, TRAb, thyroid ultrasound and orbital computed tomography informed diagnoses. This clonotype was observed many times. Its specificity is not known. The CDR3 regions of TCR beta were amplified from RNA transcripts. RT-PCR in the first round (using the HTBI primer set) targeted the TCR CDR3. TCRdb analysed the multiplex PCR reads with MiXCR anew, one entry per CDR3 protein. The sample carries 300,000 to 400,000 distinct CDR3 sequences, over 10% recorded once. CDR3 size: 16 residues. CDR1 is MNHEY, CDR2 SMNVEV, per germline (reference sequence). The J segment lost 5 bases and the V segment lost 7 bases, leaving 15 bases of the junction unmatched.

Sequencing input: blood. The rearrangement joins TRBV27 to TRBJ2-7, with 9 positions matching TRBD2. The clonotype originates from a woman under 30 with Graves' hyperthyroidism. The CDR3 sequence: CASTSGRIAGVHEQYF. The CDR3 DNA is TGTGCCAGCACCTCTGGGAGGATAGCGGGAGTCCACGAGCAGTACTTC.